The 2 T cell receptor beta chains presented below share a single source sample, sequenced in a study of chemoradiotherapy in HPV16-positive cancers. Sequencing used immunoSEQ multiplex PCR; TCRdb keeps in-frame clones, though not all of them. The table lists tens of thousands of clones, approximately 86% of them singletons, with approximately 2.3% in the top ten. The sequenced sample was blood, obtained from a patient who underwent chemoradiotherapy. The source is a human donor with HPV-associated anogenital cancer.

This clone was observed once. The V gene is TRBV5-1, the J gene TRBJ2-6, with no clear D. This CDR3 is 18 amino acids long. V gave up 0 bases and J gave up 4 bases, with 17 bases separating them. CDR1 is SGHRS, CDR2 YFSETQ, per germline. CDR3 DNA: TGCGCCAGCAGCTTGGGTTCGGGTTTGGTTAGGGGGGCCAACGTCCTGACTTTC. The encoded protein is CASSLGSGLVRGANVLTF.

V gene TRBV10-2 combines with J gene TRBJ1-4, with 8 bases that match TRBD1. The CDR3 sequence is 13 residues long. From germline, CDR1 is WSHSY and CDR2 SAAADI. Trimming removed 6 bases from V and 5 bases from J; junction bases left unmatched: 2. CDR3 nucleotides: TGCGCCAGCAGCCGGACAGGGAATGAAAAACTGTTTTTT. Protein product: CASSRTGNEKLFF.